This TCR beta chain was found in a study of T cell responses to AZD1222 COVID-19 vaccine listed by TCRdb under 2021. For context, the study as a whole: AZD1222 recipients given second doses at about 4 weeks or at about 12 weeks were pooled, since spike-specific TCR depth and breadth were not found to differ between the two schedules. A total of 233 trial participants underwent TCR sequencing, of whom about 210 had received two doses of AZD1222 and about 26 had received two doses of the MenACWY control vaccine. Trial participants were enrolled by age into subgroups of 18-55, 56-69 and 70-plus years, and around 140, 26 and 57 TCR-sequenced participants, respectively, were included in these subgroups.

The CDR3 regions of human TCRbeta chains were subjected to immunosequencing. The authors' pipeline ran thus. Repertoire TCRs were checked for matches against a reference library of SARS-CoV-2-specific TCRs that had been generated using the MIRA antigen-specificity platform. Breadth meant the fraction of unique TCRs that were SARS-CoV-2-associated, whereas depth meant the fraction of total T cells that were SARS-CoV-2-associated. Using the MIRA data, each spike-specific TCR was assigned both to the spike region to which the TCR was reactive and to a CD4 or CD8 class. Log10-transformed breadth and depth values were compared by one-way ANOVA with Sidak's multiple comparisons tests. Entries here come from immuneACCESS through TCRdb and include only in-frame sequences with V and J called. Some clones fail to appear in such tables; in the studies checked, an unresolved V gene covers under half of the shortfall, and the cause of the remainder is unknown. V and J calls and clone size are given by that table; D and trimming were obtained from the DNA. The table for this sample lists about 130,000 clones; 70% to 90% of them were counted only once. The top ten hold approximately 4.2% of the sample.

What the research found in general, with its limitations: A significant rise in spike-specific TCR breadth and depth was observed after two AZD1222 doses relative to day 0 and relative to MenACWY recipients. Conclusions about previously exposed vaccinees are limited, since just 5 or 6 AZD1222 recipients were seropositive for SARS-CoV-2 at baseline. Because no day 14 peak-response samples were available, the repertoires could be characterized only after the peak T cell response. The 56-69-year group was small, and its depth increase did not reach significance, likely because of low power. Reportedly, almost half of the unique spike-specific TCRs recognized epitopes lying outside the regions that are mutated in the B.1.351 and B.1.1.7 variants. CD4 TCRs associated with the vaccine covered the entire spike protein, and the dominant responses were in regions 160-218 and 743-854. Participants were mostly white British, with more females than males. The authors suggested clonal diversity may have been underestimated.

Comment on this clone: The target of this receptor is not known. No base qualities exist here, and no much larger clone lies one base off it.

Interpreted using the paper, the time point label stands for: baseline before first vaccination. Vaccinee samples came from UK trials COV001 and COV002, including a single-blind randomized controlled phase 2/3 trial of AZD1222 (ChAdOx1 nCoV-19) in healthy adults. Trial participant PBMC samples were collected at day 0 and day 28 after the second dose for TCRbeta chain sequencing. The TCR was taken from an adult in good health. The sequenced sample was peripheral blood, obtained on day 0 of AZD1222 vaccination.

The CDR3 amino acid sequence is: CASSSTSRRAGELFF. DNA sequence: TGTGCCAGCAGCTCGACTAGCCGCCGGGCCGGGGAGCTGTTTTTT. The V and J genes are TRBV7-2 and TRBJ2-2, and TRBD2 aligns with 7 junction nucleotides. Sequences SGHTA (CDR1) and FQGNSA (CDR2) are obtained from the germline V gene. The CDR3 sequence holds 15 residues, the cysteine and phenylalanine included. Just CDR3 DNA is preserved here, 45 bases in frame from base 1. V ends up 4 bases short and J 6 bases short, with an unmatched junction base count of 8.